This TCR beta chain came from a study of OX40 agonist ivuxolimab in advanced cancers. Germline-derived CDR1 and CDR2 are LNHDA and SQIVND (reference sequence). The CDR3 is 11 amino acids. Trimming took 5 bases from V and 3 from J, leaving 4 bases between them. Method: immunoSEQ multiplex PCR; TCRdb's copy keeps in-frame clones and lacks some. The table has tens of thousands of clones, 70% to 90% seen once; the top ten hold approximately 2%. This clone occurred once. The rearrangement uses TRBV19 and TRBJ1-1; D is ambiguous. Sequenced here: CD4+ or CD8+ T cells sorted from blood, sampled in a trial of the OX40 agonist ivuxolimab. The source is an adult with an advanced solid tumor such as melanoma, head and neck, liver or kidney cancer. CDR3 residues: CASSVYTEAFF. The CDR3 coding sequence is TGTGCCAGTAGTGTTTACACTGAAGCTTTCTTT.